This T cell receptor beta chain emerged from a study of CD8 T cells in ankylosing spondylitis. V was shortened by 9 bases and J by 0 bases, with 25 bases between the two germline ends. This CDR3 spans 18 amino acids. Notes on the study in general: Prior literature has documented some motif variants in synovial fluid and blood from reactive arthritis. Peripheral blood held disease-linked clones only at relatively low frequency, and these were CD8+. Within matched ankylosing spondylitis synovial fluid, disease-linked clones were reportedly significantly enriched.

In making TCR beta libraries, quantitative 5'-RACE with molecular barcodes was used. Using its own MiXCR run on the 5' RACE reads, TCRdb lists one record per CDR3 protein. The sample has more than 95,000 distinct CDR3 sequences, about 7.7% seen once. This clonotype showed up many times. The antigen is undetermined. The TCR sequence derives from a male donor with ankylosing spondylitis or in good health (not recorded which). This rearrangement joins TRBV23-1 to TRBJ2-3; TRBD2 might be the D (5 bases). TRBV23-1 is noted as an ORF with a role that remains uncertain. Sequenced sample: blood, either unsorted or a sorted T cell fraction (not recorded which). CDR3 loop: CARAPTPPSGASTDTQYF. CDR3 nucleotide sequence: TGCGCCAGGGCACCGACCCCTCCCAGCGGCGCTAGCACAGATACGCAGTATTTT.